This T cell receptor beta chain was identified in a study of cytomegalovirus exposure and HLA in healthy donors. Details on this clone: What it binds is unknown.

After removal of 5 bases from V and 3 bases from J, the junction contained 9 bases not matched to a gene. The CDR3 is 16 amino acids. Germline CDR1 LNHDA, CDR2 SQIVND (reference sequence). Study-level points and caveats: With DRB1 most and HLA-C fewest, TCR association rates differed between HLA loci in a later analysis. A missense variant in DCLRE1C was later tied to TCR beta V- and J-gene trimming. Rarity held for most TCR sequences, but there were some public TCRs that occurred in many donors.

The primer mix had 60 Vbeta and 13 Jbeta primers. Clones were sequenced by immunoSEQ multiplex PCR, and TCRdb holds only the in-frame ones, with some missing. The sample holds some 120,000 clones; more than 80% are singletons and the top ten take about 6.7%. This clonotype originated in a woman in her twenties or thirties in good health and CMV-seropositive. The rearrangement uses TRBV19 and TRBJ1-4; 7 nucleotides align to TRBD1. The sequencing sample was made of PBMCs. In DNA, the CDR3 is TGTGCCAGTAGTTCAGGGACAGTCTTGGCTAATGAAAAACTGTTTTTT. Its protein product is CASSSGTVLANEKLFF.